A selection of T cell receptor beta chains follows, all from one sample in a study of blood T cell repertoires in COVID-19. Libraries were prepared by immunoSEQ multiplex PCR; TCRdb keeps only in-frame clonotypes and omits some of them. The sample records some 200,000 clones, 88% being singletons. The sample was peripheral blood. The receptors come from a man between 18 and 35 years old with active or convalescent COVID-19. The CDR3 runs from the conserved cysteine through the conserved F or W. A D gene is named only where the DNA matches it firmly. Clone size is stated in some rows and not others, as once, few, many or a class when expanded.

>TRBJ2-7|TRBD2|TRBV7-2|.
CASSLGPSGGEEQYF
TGTGCCAGCAGCTTAGGTCCTAGCGGGGGCGAGGAGCAGTACTTC
>TRBJ1-5|.|TRBV15|few
CATSNSRGRLNQPQHF
TGTGCCACCAGCAATAGCAGGGGACGCCTGAATCAGCCCCAGCATTTT
>TRBJ1-5|.|TRBV7-2|once
CASSLRISGGGNQPQHF
TGTGCCAGCAGCTTACGTATCTCCGGGGGGGGCAATCAGCCCCAGCATTTT
>TRBJ1-2|.|TRBV15|.
CATSRAGTGYTF
TGTGCCACCAGCAGAGCAGGGACAGGCTACACCTTC
>TRBJ1-4|.|TRBV2|.
CASSDSREGEKLFF
TGTGCCAGCAGTGATTCCAGGGAGGGCGAAAAACTGTTTTTT
>TRBJ1-2|.|TRBV19|.
CASSQTRGYTF
TGTGCCAGTAGTCAAACTCGTGGCTACACCTTC
>TRBJ2-1|.|TRBV6-1|.
CASSEGDTSYNEQFF
TGTGCCAGCAGTGAGGGGGACACGAGTTACAATGAGCAGTTCTTC
>TRBJ2-1|TRBD1|TRBV18|.
CASSPPSPDRASDEQFF
TGTGCCAGCTCACCACCGAGTCCGGACAGGGCATCGGATGAGCAGTTCTTC
>TRBJ1-1|.|TRBV6-4|.
CASSDRVGGGITEAFF
TGTGCCAGCAGTGACCGGGTGGGGGGAGGAATCACTGAAGCTTTCTTT
>TRBJ2-2|TRBD2|TRBV15|.
CATSPTRTSGNKNTGELFF
TGTGCCACCAGCCCAACTAGGACTAGCGGGAATAAGAACACCGGGGAGCTGTTTTTT
>TRBJ1-1|.|TRBV4-2|.
CASSQVGGADTEAFF
TGTGCCAGCAGCCAAGTCGGGGGGGCTGACACTGAAGCTTTCTTT
>TRBJ1-2|.|TRBV6-5|.
CASRPQGVMRGYTF
TGTGCCAGCAGGCCCCAGGGTGTCATGCGCGGCTACACCTTC
>TRBJ2-2|TRBD2|TRBV4-1|.
CASSQVISGSNTGELFF
TGCGCCAGCAGCCAAGTGATTAGCGGGTCGAACACCGGGGAGCTGTTTTTT
>TRBJ2-7|.|TRBV14|.
CASSQIIGGYEQYF
TGTGCCAGCAGCCAAATCATCGGGGGATACGAGCAGTACTTC
>TRBJ2-1|.|TRBV7-2|.
CASSLARPLGHEQFF
TGTGCCAGCAGCTTAGCACGTCCCCTAGGTCATGAGCAGTTCTTC
>TRBJ2-7|TRBD2|TRBV5-6|.
CASSASTSAANYEQYF
TGTGCCAGCAGCGCCTCGACTAGCGCGGCAAACTACGAGCAGTACTTC
>TRBJ2-5|TRBD1|TRBV28|.
CASSIGQGWRVTQYF
TGTGCCAGCAGTATAGGACAGGGGTGGAGGGTGACCCAGTACTTC
>TRBJ2-7|TRBD2|TRBV16|.
CASSPEGLEGEQYF
TGTGCCAGCAGCCCGGAGGGACTAGAAGGCGAGCAGTACTTC
>TRBJ1-4|.|TRBV5-1|.
CASSLVQGAEKLFF
TGCGCCAGCAGCTTGGTACAGGGTGCTGAAAAACTGTTTTTT
>TRBJ1-6|.|TRBV7-8|.
CASSLGGFQESPLHF
TGTGCCAGCAGCTTGGGGGGGTTTCAAGAATCACCCCTCCACTTT
>TRBJ1-6|TRBD1|TRBV27|.
CASSLFGTGGNSPLHF
TGTGCCAGCAGTTTATTTGGGACAGGCGGTAATTCACCCCTCCACTTT
>TRBJ2-7|.|TRBV3-1/TRBV3-2|once
CASSLSGYEQYF
TGTGCCAGCAGCCTAAGCGGTTACGAGCAGTACTTC
>TRBJ2-7|.|TRBV10-3|few
CAISSQAYEQYF
TGTGCCATCAGTTCCCAAGCGTACGAGCAGTACTTC
>TRBJ2-2|TRBD1|TRBV29-1|.
CSVQGDAGELFF
TGCAGCGTTCAGGGGGACGCCGGGGAGCTGTTTTTT
>TRBJ2-1|TRBD2|TRBV15|.
CATSRLGLAGVLEQFF
TGTGCCACCAGCCGCCTGGGACTAGCGGGAGTTCTTGAGCAGTTCTTC
>TRBJ2-7|TRBD1|TRBV7-9|.
CASSLAPRGIYEQYF
TGTGCCAGCAGCTTAGCCCCCAGGGGGATTTACGAGCAGTACTTC
>TRBJ2-3|.|TRBV6-5|.
CASSYERSTDTQYF
TGTGCCAGCAGTTACGAGCGTAGCACAGATACGCAGTATTTT
>TRBJ2-1|.|TRBV7-3|.
CASSFGTAGAHEQFF
TGTGCCAGCAGCTTCGGGACAGCGGGAGCCCATGAGCAGTTCTTC
>TRBJ2-7|.|TRBV6-1|.
CASSEAGLRRTYEQYF
TGTGCCAGCAGTGAAGCGGGGCTAAGAAGAACCTACGAGCAGTACTTC
>TRBJ2-3|.|TRBV28|few
CASSPNPGQADTQYF
TGTGCCAGCAGCCCGAACCCCGGCCAGGCAGATACGCAGTATTTT
>TRBJ2-7|.|TRBV10-2|.
CASSESYQQVRDEQYF
TGCGCCAGCAGTGAGTCGTATCAACAGGTTCGGGACGAGCAGTACTTC
>TRBJ2-3|.|TRBV7-2|.
CASSYDWRTDTQYF
TGTGCCAGCAGTTACGACTGGCGCACAGATACGCAGTATTTT
>TRBJ2-7|TRBD1|TRBV5-1|.
CASSLLKGQGASYEQYF
TGCGCCAGCAGCTTGTTGAAAGGACAGGGGGCCTCCTACGAGCAGTACTTC
>TRBJ1-3|TRBD1|TRBV30|.
CAWSRLTGSGNTIYF
TGTGCCTGGAGTCGTTTGACAGGGTCAGGAAACACCATATATTTT
>TRBJ2-5|.|TRBV29-1|.
CSVDRGPGAQYF
TGCAGCGTTGACAGGGGACCTGGGGCCCAGTACTTC
>TRBJ2-3|TRBD2|TRBV7-8|.
CASSLTSFPDTQYF
TGTGCCAGCAGCCTGACTAGCTTCCCAGATACGCAGTATTTT
>TRBJ2-7|TRBD1|TRBV18|.
CASSPPKTGSSYEQYF
TGTGCCAGCTCACCACCGAAGACAGGGAGTTCCTACGAGCAGTACTTC
>TRBJ1-5|.|TRBV6-5|.
CASSFRAAGNQPQHF
TGTGCCAGCAGTTTCAGGGCGGCGGGCAATCAGCCCCAGCATTTT
>TRBJ2-3|TRBD2|TRBV28|.
CASSLILRETQYF
TGTGCCAGCAGTTTAATTTTGCGGGAGACGCAGTATTTT
>TRBJ1-4|TRBD1|TRBV5-5|once
CASSLGTGNEKLFF
TGTGCCAGCAGCTTAGGGACAGGGAATGAAAAACTGTTTTTT
>TRBJ1-5|.|TRBV28|once
CASWAGNQPQHF
TGTGCCAGCTGGGCCGGCAATCAGCCCCAGCATTTT
>TRBJ1-5|TRBD1|TRBV2|.
CASRVDRAANQPQHF
TGTGCCAGCAGGGTCGACAGGGCGGCCAATCAGCCCCAGCATTTT